This T cell receptor beta chain was sequenced during a study of OX40 agonist ivuxolimab in advanced cancers. Study context: In this cohort, patients received ivuxolimab, an agonistic anti-OX40 (CD134) antibody.

Autoimmune disease history or systemic immunosuppression excluded patients. TCRdb's copy holds only in-frame clones and misses some; the assay was immunoSEQ multiplex PCR. The repertoire holds over 60,000 clones, about 90% seen once, with 1.5% to 2% in the top ten. Trimming left V 6 bases short and J 1 base short, with 9 bases between. CDR1 and CDR2 from the germline V gene are LNHDA and SQIVND (reference sequence). The CDR3 is 13 residues long. In this sample, this clone turned up a few times. This receptor was taken from an adult with an advanced solid tumor such as melanoma, head and neck, liver or kidney cancer. The source material was CD4+ or CD8+ T cells sorted from blood, sampled in a trial of the OX40 agonist ivuxolimab. The chain is built from TRBV19 and TRBJ1-1, with TRBD1 as a possible D gene (5 bases). The CDR3 loop reads CASRGTENTEAFF. The CDR3 DNA reads as TGTGCCAGTAGAGGGACGGAGAACACTGAAGCTTTCTTT.